Presented here are 24 T cell receptor beta chains from one specimen sequenced in a study of T cell responses to AZD1222 COVID-19 vaccine. Generated by immunoSEQ multiplex PCR, the TCRdb table keeps only in-frame clones and is missing some. The sample includes about 97,000 clones, about 88% seen only once; the top ten take approximately 2.8%. Sequenced here: peripheral blood, sampled on day 0 of AZD1222 vaccination. The receptors were gathered from an adult in good health.

In this sample, this clone turned up a few times. This chain connects TRBV7-2 to TRBJ2-1, with 8 nucleotides matching TRBD1. CDR1 is SGHTA, CDR2 FQGNSA, per germline. CDR3 size: 15 residues. Trimming removed 4 bases from V and 5 bases from J; junction bases left unmatched: 7. The chain's CDR3 is CASSSDRDFHNEQFF. The DNA for the CDR3 is TGTGCCAGCAGCTCGGACAGGGATTTTCACAATGAGCAGTTCTTC. The full variable domain, with the rest looked up from reference TRBV7-2 and TRBJ2-1, is GAGVSQSPSNKVTEKGKDVELRCDPISGHTALYWYRQSLGQGLEFLIYFQGNSAPDKSGLPSDRFSAERTGGSVSTLTIQRTQQEDSAVYLCASSSDRDFHNEQFFGPGTRLTVL.

The rearrangement uses TRBV6-1 and TRBJ2-2; D is unresolved. CDR1 and CDR2 (germline): MNHNS, SASEGT. The CDR3 spans 13 residues. V lost 1 base and J 3 bases, leaving 3 bases between the germline ends. In DNA form, the CDR3 reads TGTGCCAGCAGTGAAGGGGACACCGGGGAGCTGTTTTTT. Its protein product is CASSEGDTGELFF.

This chain uses TRBV7-9 with TRBJ2-2; 9 bases fit TRBD1. This CDR3 has 16 residues. The ends lost 6 bases at V and 0 bases at J; junction bases unmatched: 5. Germline V gene lookup returns CDR1 SEHNR and CDR2 FQNEAQ (reference sequence). The CDR3 loop is CASRYGTGTNTGELFF. CDR3 nucleotides: TGTGCCAGCAGATATGGGACAGGGACGAACACCGGGGAGCTGTTTTTT.

V usage is TRBV20-1 and J usage is TRBJ1-1; D gene ambiguous. V was shortened by 6 bases and J by 3 bases, with 8 bases between the two germline ends. The CDR3 covers 11 residues. The germline gives CDR1 DFQATT, CDR2 SNEGSKA (reference sequence). CDR3 in amino acids: CSAIPYTEAFF. In DNA form, the CDR3 reads TGCAGTGCAATACCGTACACTGAAGCTTTCTTT.

V gene TRBV6-5 combines with J gene TRBJ2-6, with D uncertain. CDR1 is MNHEY, CDR2 SVGAGI, per germline. Trimming shortened V by 6 bases and J by 1 base, and 7 bases separated the two germline ends. This CDR3 comprises 14 residues. CDR3 bases: TGTGCCAGCAGGAAGAGGTCTGGGGCCAACGTCCTGACTTTC. It encodes CASRKRSGANVLTF.

The V gene is TRBV6-6, the J gene TRBJ1-5, with TRBD1 matching 8 bases. J lost 0 bases, V lost 7 bases, and 5 bases had no gene match. This CDR3 contains 15 residues. Germline V CDR1 and CDR2: MNHNY, SVGAGI (reference sequence). The CDR3 DNA sequence: TGTGCCAGCACCCAGGGACAGGTTAGCAATCAGCCCCAGCATTTT. Its translation is CASTQGQVSNQPQHF.

The chain uses TRBV2 and TRBJ1-4, with D uncertain. This CDR3 region has 13 residues. Trimming took off 4 bases at V and 10 bases at J, with 13 bases between the two ends. In germline, CDR1 is SNHLY, CDR2 FYNNEI. CDR3 protein: CASSGNLRVKLFF. In DNA, the CDR3 is TGTGCCAGCAGTGGAAACTTGAGGGTAAAACTGTTTTTT.

The gene calls are TRBV2 and TRBJ1-6; no clear D. The CDR3 contains 12 residues. V was shortened by 2 bases and J by 8 bases, with 4 bases between the two germline ends. Germline V lookup: CDR1 SNHLY, CDR2 FYNNEI. CDR3 sequence: CASSETHSPLHF. As DNA, the CDR3 is TGTGCCAGCAGTGAAACCCATTCACCCCTCCACTTT.

The chain is built from TRBV19 and TRBJ1-5; D remains ambiguous. The CDR3 runs to 15 residues. CDR1 and CDR2 from the germline V gene are LNHDA and SQIVND (reference sequence). Trimming removed 3 bases at V and 5 bases at J, with 14 bases between. This chain's CDR3 is CASSIARLGYQPQHF. CDR3 nucleotides: TGTGCCAGTAGTATTGCCCGTTTGGGGTATCAGCCCCAGCATTTT.

The V call is TRBV11-2, the J call TRBJ1-1, with a weak D call TRBD1 (5 bases). Germline lookup yields CDR1 SGHAT and CDR2 FQNNGV. This CDR3 comprises 14 residues. Trimming took 6 bases from V and 4 from J, leaving 15 bases between them. The CDR3 is CASSFGWGSTEAFF. The CDR3 bases are TGTGCCAGCAGTTTTGGTTGGGGCTCCACTGAAGCTTTCTTT.

This chain links TRBV7-8 with TRBJ1-4; 7 nucleotides agree with TRBD1. This CDR3 has 17 amino acids. The germline gives CDR1 SGHVS, CDR2 FQNEAQ. The V and J ends lost 1 base and 8 bases, in that order; junction bases with no gene match: 13. DNA for the CDR3: TGTGCCAGCAGCTTAGAAGAAGGGGGCAGGGGTCGGGAAAAACTGTTTTTT. Residues: CASSLEEGGRGREKLFF. Using reference TRBV7-8 and TRBJ1-4 for the parts outside the CDR3, the full variable domain is GAGVSQSPRYKVAKRGQDVALRCDPISGHVSLFWYQQALGQGPEFLTYFQNEAQLDKSGLPSDRFFAERPEGSVSTLKIQRTQQEDSAVYLCASSLEEGGRGREKLFFGSGTQLSVL.

In DNA, the CDR3 is TGTGCCACCGCTGGACAGGGCTACAATGAGCAGTTCTTC. Translated: CATAGQGYNEQFF. The chain has TRBV15 and TRBJ2-1, with 8 bases that match TRBD1. Germline loops: CDR1 LNHNV, CDR2 YYDKDF (reference sequence). V dropped 8 bases and J dropped 3; count of bases not matched to a gene: 3. The CDR3 sequence is 13 residues long.

The chain is built from TRBV14 and TRBJ2-6, with D possibly matching TRBD1 (5 bases). V shed 0 bases and J shed 0 bases, with 15 bases lying between them. The germline CDR1 and CDR2 sequences are SGHDN and FVKESK. The CDR3 sequence is 19 residues long. CDR3 sequence: CASSQDLPDTRSGANVLTF. CDR3 DNA: TGTGCCAGCAGCCAAGACCTCCCGGACACCCGCTCTGGGGCCAACGTCCTGACTTTC.

The V call is TRBV7-2, the J call TRBJ1-1; D is uncertain. The CDR3 runs 16 residues. The V end lost 5 bases, the J end lost 0 bases, and 16 bases lay between the germline ends. CDR1 SGHTA and CDR2 FQGNSA come from the germline V gene. The CDR3 here is CASSLGITPMNTEAFF. Written as DNA, the CDR3 is TGTGCCAGCAGCCTGGGGATCACACCCATGAACACTGAAGCTTTCTTT.

This clone was detected only a few times. This chain uses TRBV7-3 with TRBJ1-1; D unresolved. The CDR3 runs 14 residues. V lost 2 bases to trimming and J lost 9 bases, with 16 bases between them. Germline CDR1 is SGHTA and CDR2 is FQGTGA. DNA of the CDR3: TGTGCCAGCAGCTTATTCTCAACCTCCTCTCAAGCTTTCTTT. It yields the protein CASSLFSTSSQAFF. Variable domain in full (rest from reference TRBV7-3 and TRBJ1-1): GAGVSQTPSNKVTEKGKYVELRCDPISGHTALYWYRQSLGQGPEFLIYFQGTGAADDSGLPNDRFFAVRPEGSVSTLKIQRTERGDSAVYLCASSLFSTSSQAFFGQGTRLTVV.

This clone was seen only once. The V gene is TRBV5-1, the J gene TRBJ1-5; TRBD1 is a possible D gene (5 bases). The CDR3 has 14 amino acids. Germline-derived CDR1 and CDR2 are SGHRS and YFSETQ. The V end lost 4 bases, the J end lost 7 bases, and 15 bases lay between the germline ends. CDR3 in DNA: TGCGCCAGCAGCCCTGGGGCAGGGAGCCAGCCCCAGCATTTT. The encoded protein is CASSPGAGSQPQHF.

V gene TRBV11-2 combines with J gene TRBJ1-1, with 8 bases lining up with TRBD1. Germline CDR1 is SGHAT and CDR2 is FQNNGV. With V trimmed by 3 bases and J by 6 bases, 9 bases remained unmatched. The CDR3 consists of 15 residues. The CDR3 reads CASSLTGTGLSEAFF. In DNA form, the CDR3 reads TGTGCCAGCAGCTTGACCGGGACAGGACTTTCTGAAGCTTTCTTT.

The V and J genes are TRBV7-3 and TRBJ2-2, with 8 positions matching TRBD1. The CDR3 totals 14 residues. Germline V gene lookup returns CDR1 SGHTA and CDR2 FQGTGA. V dropped 3 bases and J dropped 4; count of bases not matched to a gene: 1. CDR3 protein: CASSFDRGTGELFF. The DNA of the CDR3 is TGTGCCAGCAGCTTCGACAGGGGCACCGGGGAGCTGTTTTTT.

This clone occurred once. The chain is built from TRBV19 and TRBJ1-5, with no clear D. The CDR3 extends over 15 amino acids. Germline V CDR1 and CDR2: LNHDA, SQIVND (reference sequence). The V and J ends lost 5 bases and 4 bases respectively, with 15 bases between them. CDR3 sequence: CASSYGRVPNQPQHF. The CDR3 nucleotides are TGTGCCAGTAGTTACGGGCGGGTACCGAATCAGCCCCAGCATTTT.

In its sample, this clone was seen a few times. The rearrangement links TRBV2 to TRBJ1-5; D is unresolved. Germline CDR1 reads SNHLY; CDR2 reads FYNNEI. The CDR3 is made up of 15 amino acids. V gave up 2 bases and J gave up 3 bases, with 11 bases separating them. The CDR3 sequence is CASSETAGFNQPQHF. CDR3 sequence (DNA): TGTGCCAGCAGTGAAACCGCGGGTTTCAATCAGCCCCAGCATTTT.

The chain combines TRBV5-8 with TRBJ2-7; weak D call: TRBD1 (5 bases). The CDR3 is made up of 17 amino acids. Germline CDR1 SGHTS, CDR2 YDEGEE. V lost 4 bases, J lost 0 bases, and 20 bases lay in between. The CDR3 sequence is CASSTNPTDPSSYEQYF. CDR3 DNA: TGTGCCAGCAGCACTAATCCGACAGATCCTTCCTCCTACGAGCAGTACTTC.

This clone was seen a single time. This chain connects TRBV5-1 to TRBJ2-5, with 7 nucleotides matching TRBD2. Germline V gives CDR1 SGHRS, CDR2 YFSETQ. The CDR3 consists of 14 residues. J was trimmed by 2 bases and V by 1 base; bases with no gene match: 2. The CDR3 region has the DNA TGCGCCAGCAGCTTGAGGGAGGGGCAAGAGACCCAGTACTTC. This sequence encodes CASSLREGQETQYF. The full variable domain, rest sourced from reference TRBV5-1 and TRBJ2-5, is KAGVTQTPRYLIKTRGQQVTLSCSPISGHRSVSWYQQTPGQGLQFLFEYFSETQRNKGNFPGRFSGRQFSNSRSEMNVSTLELGDSALYLCASSLREGQETQYFGPGTRLLVL.

The chain combines TRBV2 with TRBJ1-3, with D unresolved. Looked up from germline, CDR1 is SNHLY and CDR2 is FYNNEI. This CDR3 region has 15 residues. Trimming removed 1 base from V and 0 bases from J, with 7 bases in between. CDR3 residues: CASSEGRFSGNTIYF. CDR3 bases: TGTGCCAGCAGTGAAGGACGGTTCTCTGGAAACACCATATATTTT.

The V and J genes are TRBV12-2 and TRBJ2-1; the table's D call, TRBD2, was not checked against the DNA. TRBV12-2 is described as a pseudogene. CDR3 length equals 21 residues. CDR3: CASRFGLAGIVVNFLYNEQFF. CDR3 nucleotides: TGTGCAAGTCGCTTCGGGCTAGCGGGCATAGTGGTAAACTTCCTCTACAATGAGCAGTTCTTC.